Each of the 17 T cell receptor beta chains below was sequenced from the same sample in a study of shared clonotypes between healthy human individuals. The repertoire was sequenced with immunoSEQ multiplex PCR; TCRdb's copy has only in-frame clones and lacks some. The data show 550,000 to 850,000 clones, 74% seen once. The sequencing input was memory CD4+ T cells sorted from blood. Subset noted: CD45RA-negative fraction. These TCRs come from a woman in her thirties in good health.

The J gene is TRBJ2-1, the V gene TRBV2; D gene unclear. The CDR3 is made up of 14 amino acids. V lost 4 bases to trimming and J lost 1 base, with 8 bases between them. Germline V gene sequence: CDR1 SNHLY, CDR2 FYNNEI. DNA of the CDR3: TGTGCCAGCAGTGGAAGGGTTTCCTACAATGAGCAGTTCTTC. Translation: CASSGRVSYNEQFF.

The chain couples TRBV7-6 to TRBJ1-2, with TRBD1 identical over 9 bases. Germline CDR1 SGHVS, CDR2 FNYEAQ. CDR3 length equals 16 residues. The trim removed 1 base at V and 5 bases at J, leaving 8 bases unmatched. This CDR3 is CASSLGSGQGGYGYTF. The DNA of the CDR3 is TGTGCCAGCAGCTTAGGGTCGGGACAGGGAGGATATGGCTACACCTTC.

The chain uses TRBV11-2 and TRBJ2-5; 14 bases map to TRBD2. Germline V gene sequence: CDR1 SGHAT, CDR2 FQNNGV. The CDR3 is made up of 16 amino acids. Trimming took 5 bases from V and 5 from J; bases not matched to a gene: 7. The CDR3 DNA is TGTGCCAGCAGCGGCAGGACTAGCGGGAGGCAGGAGACCCAGTACTTC. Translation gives CASSGRTSGRQETQYF.

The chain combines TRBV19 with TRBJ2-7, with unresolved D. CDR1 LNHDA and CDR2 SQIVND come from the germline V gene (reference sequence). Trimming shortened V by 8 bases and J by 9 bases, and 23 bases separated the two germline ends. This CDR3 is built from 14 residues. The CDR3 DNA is TGTGCCAGTGGCACGGTGGGCAGCCTTGTCGGGCAGTACTTC. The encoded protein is CASGTVGSLVGQYF.

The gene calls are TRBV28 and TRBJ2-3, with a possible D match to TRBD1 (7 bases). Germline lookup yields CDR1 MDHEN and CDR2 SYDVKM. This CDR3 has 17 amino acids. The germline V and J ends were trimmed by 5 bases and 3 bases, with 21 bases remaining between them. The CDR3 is CASSPGDRALGTDTQYF. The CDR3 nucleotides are TGTGCCAGCAGTCCGGGGGACAGAGCCTTAGGAACAGATACGCAGTATTTT.

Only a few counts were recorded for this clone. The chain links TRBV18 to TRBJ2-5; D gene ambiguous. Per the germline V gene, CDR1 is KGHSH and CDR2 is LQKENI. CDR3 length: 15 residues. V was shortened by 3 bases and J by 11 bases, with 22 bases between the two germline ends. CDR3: CASSPGGSVRLRQYF. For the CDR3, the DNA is TGTGCCAGCTCACCGGGCGGTTCGGTAAGACTCCGACAGTACTTC.

CDR3 residues: CASSSIGQGAHTEAFF. The CDR3 nucleotides read TGTGCCAGCAGCTCAATAGGACAGGGGGCGCACACTGAAGCTTTCTTT. This chain links TRBV7-9 with TRBJ1-1; 11 positions match TRBD1. The CDR3 consists of 16 residues. Germline V lookup: CDR1 SEHNR, CDR2 FQNEAQ (reference sequence). V shed 4 bases and J 3 bases; nucleotides not matched to a gene: 7.

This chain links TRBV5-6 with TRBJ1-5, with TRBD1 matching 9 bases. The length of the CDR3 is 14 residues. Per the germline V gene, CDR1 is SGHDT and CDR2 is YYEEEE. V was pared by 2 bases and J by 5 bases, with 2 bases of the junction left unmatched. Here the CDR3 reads CASSFRQGDQPQHF. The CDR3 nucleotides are TGTGCCAGCAGCTTTAGACAGGGGGATCAGCCCCAGCATTTT.

The CDR3 DNA is TGTGCCAGTAGCTCAGGGACAGCGGGGGTCTACGAGCAGTACTTC. Its translation is CASSSGTAGVYEQYF. This sequence joins TRBV28 and TRBJ2-7; perhaps TRBD2 as D (8 bases). The CDR3 length is 15 residues. From germline, CDR1 is MDHEN and CDR2 SYDVKM. V was cut by 9 bases and J by 3 bases, with 21 bases left in between.

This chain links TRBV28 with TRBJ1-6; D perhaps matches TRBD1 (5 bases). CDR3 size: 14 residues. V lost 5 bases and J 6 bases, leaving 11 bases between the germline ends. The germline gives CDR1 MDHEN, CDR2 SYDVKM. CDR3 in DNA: TGTGCCAGCAGTACAGGACGGATTAATTCACCCCTCCACTTT. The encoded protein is CASSTGRINSPLHF. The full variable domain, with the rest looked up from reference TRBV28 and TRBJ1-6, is DVKVTQSSRYLVKRTGEKVFLECVQDMDHENMFWYRQDPGLGLRLIYFSYDVKMKEKGDIPEGYSVSREKKERFSLILESASTNQTSMYLCASSTGRINSPLHFGNGTRLTVT.

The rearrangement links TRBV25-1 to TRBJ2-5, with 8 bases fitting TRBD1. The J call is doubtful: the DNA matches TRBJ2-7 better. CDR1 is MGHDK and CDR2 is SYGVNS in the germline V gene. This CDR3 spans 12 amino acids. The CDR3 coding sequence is TGTGCCAGCAGCCTGACAGGGGACGAGCAGTACTTC. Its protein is CASSLTGDEQYF.

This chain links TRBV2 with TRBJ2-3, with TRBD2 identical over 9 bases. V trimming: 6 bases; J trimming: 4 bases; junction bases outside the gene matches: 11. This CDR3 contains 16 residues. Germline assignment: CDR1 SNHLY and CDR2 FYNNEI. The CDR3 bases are TGTGCCAGCAGGAACCCAGGACTAGCGTTCGCAGATACGCAGTATTTT. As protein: CASRNPGLAFADTQYF.

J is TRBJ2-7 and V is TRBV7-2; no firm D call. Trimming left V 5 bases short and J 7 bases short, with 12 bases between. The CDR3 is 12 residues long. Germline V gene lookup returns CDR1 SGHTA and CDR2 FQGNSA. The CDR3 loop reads CASSGVTLEQYF. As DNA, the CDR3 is TGTGCCAGCAGCGGCGTGACTCTGGAGCAGTACTTC.

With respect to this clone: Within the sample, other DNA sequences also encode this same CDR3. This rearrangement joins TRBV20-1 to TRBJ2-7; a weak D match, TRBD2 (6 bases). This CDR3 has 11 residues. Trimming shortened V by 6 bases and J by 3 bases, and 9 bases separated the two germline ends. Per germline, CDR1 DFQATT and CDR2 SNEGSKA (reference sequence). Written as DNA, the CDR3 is TGCAGTGCCAGGGACTTCTACGAGCAGTACTTC. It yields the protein CSARDFYEQYF.

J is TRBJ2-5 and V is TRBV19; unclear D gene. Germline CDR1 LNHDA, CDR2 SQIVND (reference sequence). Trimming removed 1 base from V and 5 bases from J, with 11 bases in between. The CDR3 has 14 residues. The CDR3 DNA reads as TGTGCCAGTAGTATAGCTGGGTTCGGGGAGACCCAGTACTTC. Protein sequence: CASSIAGFGETQYF.

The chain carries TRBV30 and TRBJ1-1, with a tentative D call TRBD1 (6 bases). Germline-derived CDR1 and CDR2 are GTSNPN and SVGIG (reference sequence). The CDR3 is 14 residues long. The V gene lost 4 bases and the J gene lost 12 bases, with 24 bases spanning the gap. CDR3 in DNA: TGTGCCTGGAATGGGGGGCGCCCCGTAGAAGTCCCTTTCTTT. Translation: CAWNGGRPVEVPFF. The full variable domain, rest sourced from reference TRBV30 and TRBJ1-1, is SQTIHQWPATLVQPVGSPLSLECTVEGTSNPNLYWYRQAAGRGLQLLFYSVGIGQISSEVPQNLSASRPQDRQFILSSKKLLLSDSGFYLCAWNGGRPVEVPFFGQGTRLTVV.

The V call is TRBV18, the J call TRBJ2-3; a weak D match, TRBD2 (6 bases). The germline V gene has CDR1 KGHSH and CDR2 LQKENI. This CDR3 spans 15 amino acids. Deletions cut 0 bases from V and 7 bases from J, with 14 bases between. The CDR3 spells CASSPPLTSGYTQYF. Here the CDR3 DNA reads TGTGCCAGCTCACCACCGCTGACGAGCGGGTATACGCAGTATTTT.